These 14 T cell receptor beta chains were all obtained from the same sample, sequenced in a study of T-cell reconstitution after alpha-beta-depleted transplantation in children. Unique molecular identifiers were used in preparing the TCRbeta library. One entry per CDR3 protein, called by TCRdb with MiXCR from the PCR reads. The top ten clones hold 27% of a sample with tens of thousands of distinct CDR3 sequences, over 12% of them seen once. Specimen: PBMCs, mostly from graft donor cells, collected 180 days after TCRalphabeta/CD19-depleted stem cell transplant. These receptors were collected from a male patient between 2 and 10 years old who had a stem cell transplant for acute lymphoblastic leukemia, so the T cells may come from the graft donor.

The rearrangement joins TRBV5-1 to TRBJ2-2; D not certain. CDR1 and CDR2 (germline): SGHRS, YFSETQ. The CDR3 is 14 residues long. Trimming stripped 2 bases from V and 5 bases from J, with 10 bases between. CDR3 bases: TGCGCCAGCAGCTTCAGAACACTAACCGGGGAGCTGTTTTTT. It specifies CASSFRTLTGELFF.

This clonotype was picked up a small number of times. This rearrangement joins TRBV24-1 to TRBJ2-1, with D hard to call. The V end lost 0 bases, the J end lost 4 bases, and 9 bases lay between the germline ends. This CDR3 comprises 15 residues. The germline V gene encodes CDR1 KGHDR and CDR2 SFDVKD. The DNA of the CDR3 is TGTGCCACCAGTGATTTGCGAGTCGGATACAATGAGCAGTTCTTC. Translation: CATSDLRVGYNEQFF.

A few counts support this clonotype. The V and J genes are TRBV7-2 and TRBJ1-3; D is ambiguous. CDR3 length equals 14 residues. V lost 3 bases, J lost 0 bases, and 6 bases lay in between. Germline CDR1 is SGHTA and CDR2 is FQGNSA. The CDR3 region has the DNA TGTGCCAGCAGCTTTCGGCCCTCTGGAAACACCATATATTTT. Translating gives CASSFRPSGNTIYF.

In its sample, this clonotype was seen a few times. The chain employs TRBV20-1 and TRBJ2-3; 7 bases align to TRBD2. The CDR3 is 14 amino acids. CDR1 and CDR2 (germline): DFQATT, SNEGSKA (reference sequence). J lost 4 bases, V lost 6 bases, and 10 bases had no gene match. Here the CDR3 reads CSALGREWADTQYF. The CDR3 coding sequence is TGCAGTGCCCTGGGGCGGGAGTGGGCAGATACGCAGTATTTT.

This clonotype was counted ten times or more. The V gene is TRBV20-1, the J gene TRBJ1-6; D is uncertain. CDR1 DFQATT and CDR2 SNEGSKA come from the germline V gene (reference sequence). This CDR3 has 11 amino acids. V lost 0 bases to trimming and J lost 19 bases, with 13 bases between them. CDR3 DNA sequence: TGCAGTGCTAGAGATACCCGGGGTATGCACTTT. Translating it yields CSARDTRGMHF.

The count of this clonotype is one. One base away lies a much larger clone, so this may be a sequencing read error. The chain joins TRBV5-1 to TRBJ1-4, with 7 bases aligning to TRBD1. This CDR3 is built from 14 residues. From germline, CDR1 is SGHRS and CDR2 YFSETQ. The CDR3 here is CDSSLRDRNEKLFF. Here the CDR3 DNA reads TGCGACAGCAGCTTGCGGGACAGAAATGAAAAACTGTTTTTT. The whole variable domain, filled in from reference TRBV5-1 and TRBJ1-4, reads KAGVTQTPRYLIKTRGQQVTLSCSPISGHRSVSWYQQTPGQGLQFLFEYFSETQRNKGNFPGRFSGRQFSNSRSEMNVSTLELGDSALYLCDSSLRDRNEKLFFGSGTQLSVL.

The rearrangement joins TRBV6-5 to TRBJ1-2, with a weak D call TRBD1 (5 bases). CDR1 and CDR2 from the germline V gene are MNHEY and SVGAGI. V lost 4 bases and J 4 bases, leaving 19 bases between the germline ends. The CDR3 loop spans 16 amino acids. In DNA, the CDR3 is TGTGCCAGCAGTTCCCCTTCGGCAGGGTCTGCCTATGGCTACACCTTC. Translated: CASSSPSAGSAYGYTF.

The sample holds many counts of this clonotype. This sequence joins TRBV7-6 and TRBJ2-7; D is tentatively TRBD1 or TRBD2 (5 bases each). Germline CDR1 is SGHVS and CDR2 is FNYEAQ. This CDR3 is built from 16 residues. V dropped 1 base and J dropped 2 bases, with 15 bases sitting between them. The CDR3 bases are TGTGCCAGCAGCTTAGGAGGGACCCCCTGGGCCTACGAGCAGTACTTC. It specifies CASSLGGTPWAYEQYF.

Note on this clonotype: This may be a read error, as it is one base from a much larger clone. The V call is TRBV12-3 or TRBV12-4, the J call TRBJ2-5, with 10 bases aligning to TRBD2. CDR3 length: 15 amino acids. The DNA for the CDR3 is TGTGCCAGCACCAAAAGGACTAGCGGACAAGAGAGCCAGTACTTC. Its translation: CASTKRTSGQESQYF.

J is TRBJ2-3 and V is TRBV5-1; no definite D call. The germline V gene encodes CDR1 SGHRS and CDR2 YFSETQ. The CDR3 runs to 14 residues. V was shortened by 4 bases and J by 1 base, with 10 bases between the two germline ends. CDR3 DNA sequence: TGCGCCAGCAGCAGCTTATCGGGCACAGATACGCAGTATTTT. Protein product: CASSSLSGTDTQYF.

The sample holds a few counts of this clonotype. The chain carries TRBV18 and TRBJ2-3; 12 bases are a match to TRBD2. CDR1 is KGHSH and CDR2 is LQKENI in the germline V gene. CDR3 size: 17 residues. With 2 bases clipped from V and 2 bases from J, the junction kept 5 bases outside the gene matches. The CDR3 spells CASSPKTSGGPTDTQYF. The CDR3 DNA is TGTGCCAGCTCACCAAAGACTAGCGGGGGCCCCACAGATACGCAGTATTTT.

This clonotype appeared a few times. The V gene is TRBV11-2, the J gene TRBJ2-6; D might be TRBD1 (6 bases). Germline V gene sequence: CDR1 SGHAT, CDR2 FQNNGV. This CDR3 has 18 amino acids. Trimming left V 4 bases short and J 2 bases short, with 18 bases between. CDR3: CASSSKGAGETGANVLTF. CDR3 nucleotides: TGTGCCAGCAGCTCAAAAGGGGCAGGGGAAACTGGGGCCAACGTCCTGACTTTC.

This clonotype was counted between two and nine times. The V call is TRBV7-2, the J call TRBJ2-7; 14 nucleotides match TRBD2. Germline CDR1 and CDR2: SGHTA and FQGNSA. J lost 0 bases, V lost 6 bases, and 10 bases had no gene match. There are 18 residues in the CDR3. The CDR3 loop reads CASRYGTSGGWSSYEQYF. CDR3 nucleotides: TGTGCCAGCAGATATGGGACTAGCGGGGGATGGAGCTCCTACGAGCAGTACTTC. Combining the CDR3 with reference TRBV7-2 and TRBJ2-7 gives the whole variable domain GAGVSQSPSNKVTEKGKDVELRCDPISGHTALYWYRQSLGQGLEFLIYFQGNSAPDKSGLPSDRFSAERTGGSVSTLTIQRTQQEDSAVYLCASRYGTSGGWSSYEQYFGPGTRLTVT.

CDR3 region: CASSRISGGGTGELFF. The CDR3 nucleotides are TGTGCCAGCAGTCGAATTTCAGGGGGGGGTACCGGGGAGCTGTTTTTT. V usage is TRBV12-3 or TRBV12-4 and J usage is TRBJ2-2, with D perhaps matching TRBD1 or TRBD2 (7 bases each). V lost 5 bases, J lost 5 bases, and 18 bases lay in between. The CDR3 contains 16 residues.